This TCR beta chain was recorded in a study of molecular identifiers for immune sequencing clone quantification. In the study overall: Naive CD8 cell RNA, from approximately 20,000 or 100,000 cells, was split five ways in replicates, with four sequenced.

TCRdb reanalysed the PCR reads using MiXCR and keeps one entry per CDR3 protein. The sample consists of hundreds of thousands of distinct CDR3 sequences, roughly 23% of them appearing once. General study points: Whereas naive cells kept under 1% of molecules in clones above 20 RNA copies, such clones held over 98% in effectors.

Only a few counts were recorded for this clonotype. Its specificity is unknown. The germline CDR1 and CDR2 sequences are SGHVS and FNYEAQ. V was pared by 4 bases and J by 5 bases, with 7 bases of the junction left unmatched. There are 15 residues in the CDR3. The chain recombines TRBV7-6 with TRBJ2-7; 11 bases align to TRBD2. The TCR sequence derives from a human donor in good health. Some libraries in this study had Jurkat cell RNA spiked in. Sequenced sample: naive CD8+ T cells from blood, with Jurkat cell RNA spiked in. Subset indicated: FACS-sorted CD8+CD4-CCR7+CD45RA+ naive T cells. This CDR3 is CASSYFSGRVHEQYF. DNA of the CDR3: TGTGCCAGCAGCTACTTTAGCGGGAGGGTCCACGAGCAGTACTTC. Variable domain in full (rest from reference TRBV7-6 and TRBJ2-7): GAGVSQSPRYKVTKRGQDVALRCDPISGHVSLYWYRQALGQGPEFLTYFNYEAQQDKSGLPNDRFSAERPEGSISTLTIQRTEQRDSAMYRCASSYFSGRVHEQYFGPGTRLTVT.